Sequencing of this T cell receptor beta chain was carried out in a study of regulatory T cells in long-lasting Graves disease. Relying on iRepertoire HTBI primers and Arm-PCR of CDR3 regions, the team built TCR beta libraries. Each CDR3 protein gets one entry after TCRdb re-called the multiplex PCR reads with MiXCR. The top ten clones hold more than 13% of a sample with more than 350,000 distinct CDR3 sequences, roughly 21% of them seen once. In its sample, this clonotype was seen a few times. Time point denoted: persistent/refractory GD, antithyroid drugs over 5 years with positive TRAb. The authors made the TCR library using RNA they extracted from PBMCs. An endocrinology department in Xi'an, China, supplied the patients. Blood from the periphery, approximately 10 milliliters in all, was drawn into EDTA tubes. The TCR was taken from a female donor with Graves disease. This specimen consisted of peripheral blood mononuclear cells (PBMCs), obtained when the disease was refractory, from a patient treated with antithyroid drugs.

The CDR3 spells CSALVWVAGQETQYF. The CDR3 DNA reads as TGCAGTGCTCTAGTTTGGGTAGCGGGCCAAGAGACCCAGTACTTC. The chain is built from TRBV20-1 and TRBJ2-5; 7 bases map to TRBD2. Trimming removed 5 bases from V and 1 base from J; junction bases left unmatched: 10. This CDR3 spans 15 amino acids. Germline loops: CDR1 DFQATT, CDR2 SNEGSKA (reference sequence).